The present entry profiles one T cell receptor beta chain with its context. The antigen this receptor binds is unknown. Base-call qualities are not available, and no considerably larger clone is one nucleotide away. TCR CDR3 regions were amplified from genomic DNA by multiplex PCR using the deep immunoSEQ assay. Extracted genomic DNA from each cell subset was spread evenly across all wells of several immunoSEQ 96-well plates, with each plate serving as a replicate. Each replicate PCR for sorted subsets received approximately 200 ng genomic DNA, equal to about 29,000 T cell genomes. The purified libraries were quantified using a Qubit 3.0 fluorometer, sized with a Bioanalyzer 2100, and then quantified again using the KAPA Library Quantification kit. Every immunoSEQ 96-well plate was sequenced on a dedicated single-read 150-cycle Illumina NextSeq 550 flow cell. As for the original processing: Because the immunoSEQ output held only junctional sequences and lacked quality scores, the filtering could not match the filtering applied to full-length reads. To assign V/J genes and CDR3, sequences were annotated using PyIR, a Python wrapper for IgBLAST v1.9, with IMGT germline references. Reads with weak V/J assignments (E-value above 1e-6), missing CDR3, stop codons, out-of-frame junctions, or ambiguous translated residues were removed. V3J clonotypes were defined as sequences sharing the same inferred V gene, J gene, and CDR3 amino acid sequence. To compute the percentage overlap between repertoires, the number of shared unique clonotypes was divided by the size of the smaller repertoire. RTK rarefaction, the Chao1 estimator, and Recon v2.1 estimates of unobserved clonotypes were used to assess repertoire richness. For all TCRbeta clonotypes obtained by the gDNA method from a few donors, generation probabilities were computed with OLGA. TCRdb stores this immuneACCESS table with in-frame sequences only. Part of the clones is absent; in the studies checked, under half of the shortfall reflects unresolved V genes, and no reason is known for the rest. That table is the source of V, J and clone size, and D and trimming were worked out from the DNA. A total of roughly 330,000 clones appear in this sample, 74% of them only once. The ten largest clones capture 10% to 13% of the sample.

This sample stems from a study of shared clonotypes between healthy human individuals (dated by TCRdb to about 2020). The study in broad terms: A few men and two women, aged 18 to 49 years, made up the cohort. Per donor, three plates each were used for CD4 naive and CD4 memory, two for CD8 naive, and one for CD8 memory. Different laboratories and diverse techniques were used to prepare libraries and sequence TCR repertoires, to increase sequencing depth and limit assay-specific biases. Between about 0.85 and 9.5 billion PBMCs per donor were obtained by leukapheresis. The study deeply sequenced blood TCR repertoires of several healthy adults to estimate repertoire size and the extent of clonotype sharing between individuals.

The paper as a whole reports these results and caveats: Naive subsets generally had larger estimated clonotype richness than memory subsets. Compared with non-shared clonotypes, clonotypes shared by all four sorted-subset donors had higher generation probabilities. The genetic and exposure-history diversity represented was limited by the small number of donors. Across a handful of donors, 5% to 6% of naive CD4, approximately 3.5% of naive CD8, 2.3% of memory CD4, and approximately 0.4% of memory CD8 clonotypes were shared. Rarefaction of sorted-subset datasets indicated incomplete sequencing despite the large sequencing depth. Sampling was restricted to blood, and TCR repertoires in tissues likely differ from the TCR repertoires found in blood. Pairwise subsampling indicated that sequencing depth was expected to affect the degree of clonotype sharing among donors.

Healthy HIV-negative adults with no recently reported acute infections or vaccinations were included as donors. Only Caucasian adults living in Nashville, Tennessee, USA were represented among the donors. Magnetic negative selection was used to enrich CD4+ T cells, after which naive cells were positively selected on CD45RA and the negative fraction became the memory subset. Blood was obtained by leukapheresis, after which PBMCs were separated by Ficoll-Histopaque density gradient centrifugation and cryopreserved in liquid nitrogen vapor phase. Purity and quantity of every magnetically sorted T cell population were checked by analytical flow cytometry. From each sorted fraction, genomic DNA was isolated and quantified by UV absorbance on a Nanodrop 2000c. Source material: memory CD4+ T cells sorted from blood. The cell subset or site label here, explained by the study, means: CD45RA-negative fraction. This clonotype was sampled from a man aged 25-40 years in good health.

The CDR3 loop reads CASSEMGSRDEKLFF. The nucleotide sequence reads as follows: TGTGCCAGCAGTGAAATGGGGTCACGGGATGAAAAACTGTTTTTT. The sequence is built from TRBV6-1 and TRBJ1-4; a confident D gene designation cannot be given. V loses 2 bases, J loses 6 bases, and the germline ends lie 13 bases apart. CDR1 and CDR2 were assigned from the germline V gene as MNHNS and SASEGT. The CDR3 has 15 amino acids, counting the end cysteine and phenylalanine. This entry keeps only the CDR3 DNA: 45 bases, framed from base 1.